This T cell receptor (beta chain) was identified in a study of cytomegalovirus exposure and HLA in healthy donors. Each of the donors was a healthy bone marrow donor. PCR amplification relied on 60 Vbeta primers (plus 13 Jbeta primers). Profiling relied on immunoSEQ multiplex PCR, and the TCRdb table lists in-frame clones only, not all of them. The table has about 110,000 clones, more than 75% seen once. The CDR3 is 13 residues long. Trimming took off 7 bases at V and 7 bases at J, with 11 bases between the two ends. Germline CDR1 MNHEY, CDR2 SMNVEV (reference sequence). The clonotype was recovered from a man aged 25-40 years in good health and CMV-seropositive. This chain links TRBV27 with TRBJ1-6; the D is unclear. The sample consisted of PBMCs. This CDR3 is CASKFSGNSPLHF. The CDR3 bases are TGTGCCAGCAAATTTTCGGGGAATTCACCCCTCCACTTT.